The subject of this entry is one T cell receptor (beta chain). These data originate in a study of cytomegalovirus exposure and HLA in healthy donors. A multiplex PCR was run with 60 Vbeta primers and 13 Jbeta primers. Repertoires were generated with immunoSEQ multiplex PCR, while TCRdb's copy carries only in-frame clones and drops some. The repertoire holds about 150,000 clones, with approximately 68% as singletons. Germline CDR1 and CDR2: MNHEY and SMNVEV (reference sequence). CDR3 length equals 13 residues. V was cut by 4 bases and J by 8 bases, with 14 bases left in between. The material sequenced was PBMCs. V usage is TRBV27 and J usage is TRBJ1-1; D gene uncertain. This clonotype was obtained from a man aged 55 to 69 in good health and CMV-seronegative. CDR3 protein: CASSSHTAGEAFF. As DNA, the CDR3 is TGTGCCAGCAGTTCTCACACGGCGGGCGAAGCTTTCTTT.